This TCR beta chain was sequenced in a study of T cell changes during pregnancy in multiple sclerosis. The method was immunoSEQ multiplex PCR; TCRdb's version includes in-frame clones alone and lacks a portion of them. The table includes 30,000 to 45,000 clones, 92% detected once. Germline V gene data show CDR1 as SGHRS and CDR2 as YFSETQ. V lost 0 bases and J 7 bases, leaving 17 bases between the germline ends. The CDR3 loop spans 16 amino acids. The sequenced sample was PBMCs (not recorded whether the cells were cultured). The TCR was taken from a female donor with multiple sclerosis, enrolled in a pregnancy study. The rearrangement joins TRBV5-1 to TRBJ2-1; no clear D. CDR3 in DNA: TGCGCCAGCAGCTTGGAATGGGATCCACTCTGGAATGAGCAGTTCTTC. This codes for CASSLEWDPLWNEQFF.